This T cell receptor beta chain emerged from a study of shared clonotypes between healthy human individuals. V was trimmed by 0 bases and J by 5 bases, leaving 11 bases between them. The CDR3 extends over 15 amino acids. CDR1 and CDR2 (germline): SGHAT, FQNNGV. Using immunoSEQ multiplex PCR, the repertoire was profiled, and TCRdb retains in-frame clones only, with some absent. The data contain some 89,000 clones, 67% of them singletons. Material for sequencing was memory CD8+ T cells sorted from blood. Described subset: CD45RO+ cells pooled with CCR7-negative TemRA cells. V and J are TRBV11-2 and TRBJ1-5; tentative D call: TRBD1 (5 bases). The clonotype comes from a man aged 30 to 45 in good health. CDR3 coding DNA: TGTGCCAGCAGCTTAGAACGGGGCCTACATCAGCCCCAGCATTTT. It specifies CASSLERGLHQPQHF.